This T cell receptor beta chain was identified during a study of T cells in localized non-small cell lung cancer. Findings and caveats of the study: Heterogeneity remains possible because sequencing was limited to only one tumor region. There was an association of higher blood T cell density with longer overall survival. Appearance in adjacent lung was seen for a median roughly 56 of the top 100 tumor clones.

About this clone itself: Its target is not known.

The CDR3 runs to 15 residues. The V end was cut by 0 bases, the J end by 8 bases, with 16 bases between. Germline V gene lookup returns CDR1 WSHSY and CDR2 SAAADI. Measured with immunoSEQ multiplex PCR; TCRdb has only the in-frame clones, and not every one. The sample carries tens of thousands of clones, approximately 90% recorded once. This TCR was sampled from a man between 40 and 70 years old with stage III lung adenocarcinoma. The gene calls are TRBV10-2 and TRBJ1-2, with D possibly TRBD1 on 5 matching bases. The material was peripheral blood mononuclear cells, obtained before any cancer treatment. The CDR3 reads CASSESPGLSSGYTF. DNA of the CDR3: TGCGCCAGCAGTGAGTCGCCAGGGCTTTCCTCAGGCTACACCTTC.